These 7 T cell receptor beta chains share one sample of origin, sequenced in a study of blood T cell repertoires in COVID-19. Here immunoSEQ multiplex PCR was the method, and the copy in TCRdb shows in-frame clones only, minus some. The sample lists about 180,000 clones, more than 75% occurring once. Sequencing was performed on PBMCs or T cells enriched from blood (not recorded which). All receptors derive from a woman younger than 45 who had recovered from COVID-19.

The rearrangement links TRBV7-8 to TRBJ1-4; no reliable D call. The CDR3 spans 18 residues. Germline V CDR1 and CDR2: SGHVS, FQNEAQ. Between the trimmed V and J ends, which lost 1 base and 5 bases, there was a span of 20 bases. The CDR3 spells CASSLGLDGGAQNEKLFF. The CDR3 DNA follows: TGTGCCAGCAGCTTAGGGCTGGACGGAGGAGCTCAGAATGAAAAACTGTTTTTT.

The V and J genes are TRBV20-1 and TRBJ1-1, with D tentatively TRBD1 (5 bases). Trimming took off 3 bases at V and 0 bases at J, with 14 bases between the two ends. The CDR3 is 15 amino acids. Germline CDR1 reads DFQATT; CDR2 reads SNEGSKA (reference sequence). The CDR3 DNA is TGCAGTGCTAGTAAACAGGTAACCTTGAACACTGAAGCTTTCTTT. Translating gives CSASKQVTLNTEAFF.

V is TRBV19 and J is TRBJ1-4; 8 nucleotides align to TRBD1. Germline V lookup: CDR1 LNHDA, CDR2 SQIVND (reference sequence). This CDR3 comprises 15 residues. V lost 6 bases, J lost 7 bases, and 10 bases stayed unmatched. CDR3 sequence reads: CASSSLTGASEKLFF. The CDR3 bases are TGTGCCAGTAGCTCCCTGACAGGGGCGAGTGAAAAACTGTTTTTT.

The chain links TRBV20-1 to TRBJ1-2, with unresolved D. V was clipped by 5 bases and J by 7 bases, with 11 bases between them. This CDR3 is 11 amino acids long. Germline assignment: CDR1 DFQATT and CDR2 SNEGSKA (reference sequence). In nucleotides, the CDR3 is TGCAGTGCTCCCAAAACGGGTGGCTACACCTTC. Translation: CSAPKTGGYTF.

CDR3 sequence: CASSFFGTGGYEQYF. CDR3 in DNA: TGTGCCAGCAGCTTCTTCGGGACAGGGGGCTACGAGCAGTACTTC. The V call is TRBV5-5, the J call TRBJ2-7; 11 positions agree with TRBD1. The length of the CDR3 is 15 residues. Germline-derived CDR1 and CDR2 are SGHKS and YYEKEE (reference sequence). Unmatched junction bases numbered 4, after V lost 2 bases and J lost 3 bases.

This chain uses TRBV5-6 with TRBJ1-1; D may be TRBD1 (6 bases). This CDR3 has 14 amino acids. Germline CDR1 SGHDT, CDR2 YYEEEE. Trimming stripped 4 bases from V and 6 bases from J, with 16 bases between. The CDR3 region is CASSRWTAYSEAFF. CDR3 bases: TGTGCCAGCAGCCGGTGGACAGCTTACTCTGAAGCTTTCTTT.

CDR3 bases: TGTGCCAGCAGCTTAGGGACCAGGGCAACTAATGAAAAACTGTTTTTT. Amino acid sequence: CASSLGTRATNEKLFF. The rearrangement uses TRBV13 and TRBJ1-4; weak D call: TRBD1 (5 bases). Germline CDR1 and CDR2: PRHDT and FYEKMQ (reference sequence). V was clipped by 0 bases and J by 0 bases, with 8 bases between them. The CDR3 runs 16 residues. The whole variable domain, filled in from reference TRBV13 and TRBJ1-4, reads AAGVIQSPRHLIKEKRETATLKCYPIPRHDTVYWYQQGPGQDPQFLISFYEKMQSDKGSIPDRFSAQQFSDYHSELNMSSLELGDSALYFCASSLGTRATNEKLFFGSGTQLSVL.